This T cell receptor (beta chain) was identified during a study of Ad26.COV2.S vaccination and SARS-CoV-2 variants. Across the study: Administration of Ad26.COV2.S was intramuscular, either once or twice 56 days apart.

As for treatment: 15 to 20 received Ad26.COV2.S at low or high dose, single or two shots; 5 received placebo; per-sample allocation not given. It was on day 63 after the first vaccine or placebo injection that samples were taken. The method was immunoSEQ multiplex PCR; TCRdb's version includes in-frame clones alone and lacks a portion of them. This table has about 440,000 clones, approximately 90% appearing once. Trimming removed 2 bases at V and 7 bases at J, with 16 bases between. Germline CDR1 reads SGHRS; CDR2 reads YFSETQ. This CDR3 spans 15 amino acids. Study-wide points: Spike-specific TCR breadth in vaccine recipients exceeded that seen in placebo recipients. Participants given vaccine showed non-spike TCR breadth similar to that of placebo recipients.

Details on this clone: Its matching antigen is unknown.

The clonotype comes from a person between 18 and 65 years old who received the Ad26.COV2.S COVID-19 vaccine or a placebo. V gene TRBV5-1 combines with J gene TRBJ2-1; TRBD1 might be the D (5 bases). The sequences come from peripheral blood, collected in a trial of Ad26.COV2.S vaccine versus placebo. The chain's CDR3 is CASSFLGASKNEQFF. For the CDR3, the DNA is TGCGCCAGCAGCTTCCTTGGGGCTTCGAAGAATGAGCAGTTCTTC.